This record concerns one T cell receptor beta chain sequence. Its antigen is not known. This sample was taken from a study of identical twins. Carrying unique molecular identifiers, the cDNA also gained a universal primer site through template switching. TCRdb fed the 5' RACE reads into MiXCR, producing one record per CDR3 protein. The sample lists approximately 600,000 distinct CDR3 sequences, around 7.4% occurring once. Whole-study results and caveats: Analyses of zero insertions could, in part, be confounded by invariant MAIT and iNKT cells. Researchers reported weaker excess twin sharing in beta out-of-frame sequences.

Germline V gene lookup returns CDR1 SNHLY and CDR2 FYNNEI. The CDR3 totals 18 residues. Trimming removed 6 bases from V and 2 bases from J; junction bases left unmatched: 17. These data were also filed under a second study, of yellow fever vaccine responses in identical twins. From that second work: Twins reportedly mounted vaccine T cell responses that seemed partly convergent, partly personalized.

The specimen was PBMCs. The sequence derives from a woman between 18 and 30 years old in good health. The gene calls are TRBV2 and TRBJ2-5, with TRBD2 matching 8 bases. CDR3 sequence: CASRGTSGSPMGQETQYF. The CDR3 DNA sequence: TGTGCCAGCAGGGGAACTAGCGGATCCCCCATGGGGCAAGAGACCCAGTACTTC.